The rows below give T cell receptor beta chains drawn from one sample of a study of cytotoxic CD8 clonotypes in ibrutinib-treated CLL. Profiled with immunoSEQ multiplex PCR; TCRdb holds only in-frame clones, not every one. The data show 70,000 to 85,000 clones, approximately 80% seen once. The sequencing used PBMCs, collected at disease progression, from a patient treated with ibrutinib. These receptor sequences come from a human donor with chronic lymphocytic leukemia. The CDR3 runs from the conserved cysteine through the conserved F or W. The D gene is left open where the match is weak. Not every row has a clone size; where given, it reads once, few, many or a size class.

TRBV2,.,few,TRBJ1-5,TGTGCCAGCAGTGAAGGACAGGGCAATCAGCCCCAGCATTTT,CASSEGQGNQPQHF
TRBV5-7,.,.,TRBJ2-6,TGTGCCAGCAGCTTGGATGAGGCAGACTCTGGGGCCAACGTCCTGACTTTC,CASSLDEADSGANVLTF
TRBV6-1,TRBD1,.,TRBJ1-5,TGTGCCAGCAGAGACAGGGCGAATCAGCCCCAGCATTTT,CASRDRANQPQHF
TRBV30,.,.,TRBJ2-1,TGTGCCTGGAGTGTACCCGGGGCTAGCCCCTACAATGAGCAGTTCTTC,CAWSVPGASPYNEQFF
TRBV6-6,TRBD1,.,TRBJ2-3,TGTGCCAGCAGTTACAGGACAGGGGCGAGCACAGATACGCAGTATTTT,CASSYRTGASTDTQYF
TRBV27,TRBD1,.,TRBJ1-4,TGTGCCAGCAGTTTGGCCAGGGGGCTGGCTAATGAAAAACTGTTTTTT,CASSLARGLANEKLFF
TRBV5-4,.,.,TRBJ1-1,TGTGCCAGCAGCTTGGGAGGAGGCACTGAAGCTTTCTTT,CASSLGGGTEAFF
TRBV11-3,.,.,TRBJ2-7,TGTGCCAGCAGCTTAGGGGCGCCCTACGAGCAGTACTTC,CASSLGAPYEQYF
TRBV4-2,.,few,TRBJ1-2,TGTGCCAGCAGCCAAGACGGCTATGGCTACACCTTC,CASSQDGYGYTF
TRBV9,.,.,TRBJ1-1,TGTGCCAGCAGCCCCCAACCGGGACAGAACACTGAAGCTTTCTTT,CASSPQPGQNTEAFF
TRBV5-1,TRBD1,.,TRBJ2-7,TGCGCCAGCAGCTTGGACCCAGGGGGCGGTTACGAGCAGTACTTC,CASSLDPGGGYEQYF
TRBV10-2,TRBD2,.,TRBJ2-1,TGCGCCAGCAGTGATCTTGGGAGGGCCTACAATGAGCAGTTCTTC,CASSDLGRAYNEQFF
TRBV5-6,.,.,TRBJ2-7,TGTGCCAGCAGCTCCAACACCTGGGACTGGTCCACGGAGCAGTACTTC,CASSSNTWDWSTEQYF
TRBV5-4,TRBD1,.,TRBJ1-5,TGTGCCAGCAGTCGACAGGGAGGAGGACAGCCCCAGCATTTT,CASSRQGGGQPQHF
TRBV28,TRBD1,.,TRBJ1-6,TGTGCCATGCAGGGGGCGTCCTATAATTCACCCCTCCACTTT,CAMQGASYNSPLHF
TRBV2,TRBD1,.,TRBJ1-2,TGTGCCAGCATTGGGACAGGGAAAGGCTACACCTTC,CASIGTGKGYTF
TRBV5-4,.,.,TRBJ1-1,TGTGCCAGCAGCAAACAGGGAAGTTACACTGAAGCTTTCTTT,CASSKQGSYTEAFF
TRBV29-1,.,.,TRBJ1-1,TGCAGCGTTGATGGGGGAAGAGAATTTGAAGCTTTCTTT,CSVDGGREFEAFF
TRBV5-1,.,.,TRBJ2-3,TGCGCCAGCAGCTCCGGGGGTAGCACAGATACGCAGTATTTT,CASSSGGSTDTQYF
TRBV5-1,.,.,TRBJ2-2,TGCGCCAGCAGCTTCTATAGGGGCTCCGGGGAGCTGTTTTTT,CASSFYRGSGELFF
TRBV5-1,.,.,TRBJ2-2,TGCGCCAGCAGCTCCACAAGGGCCGGGGAGCTGTTTTTT,CASSSTRAGELFF
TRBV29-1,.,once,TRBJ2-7,TGCAGCGTTGCTTGGGGGTGGAGCGAGCAGTACTTC,CSVAWGWSEQYF
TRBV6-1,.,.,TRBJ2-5,TGTGCCAGCAGGTACACAGGTCAAGAGACCCAGTACTTC,CASRYTGQETQYF
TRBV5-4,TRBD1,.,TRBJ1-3,TGTGCCAGCAGCATTGGGACAGGCTCTGGAAACACCATATATTTT,CASSIGTGSGNTIYF
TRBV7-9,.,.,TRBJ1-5,TGTGCCAGCAGCCAGGCAGGTAGTTCTCAGCCCCAGCATTTT,CASSQAGSSQPQHF
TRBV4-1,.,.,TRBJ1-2,TGCGCCAGCAGCCATCACATCGCCGCGGACGGACTATTCTATGGCTACACCTTC,CASSHHIAADGLFYGYTF
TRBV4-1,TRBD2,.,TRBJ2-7,TGCGCCAGCAGCCAAGTACTAGCGGGGGGACCTTTTGGTAAGCAGTACTTC,CASSQVLAGGPFGKQYF
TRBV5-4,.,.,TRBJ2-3,TGTGCCAGCAGCGCAACAGGGTTTAGCACAGATACGCAGTATTTT,CASSATGFSTDTQYF
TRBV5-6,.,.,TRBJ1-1,TGTGCCAGCAGCTTGGGGTCTGAAGCTTTCTTT,CASSLGSEAFF
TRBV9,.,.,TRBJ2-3,TGTGCCAGCAGCGTAGCGAGCCACACAGATACGCAGTATTTT,CASSVASHTDTQYF
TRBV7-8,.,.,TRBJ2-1,TGTGCCAGCAGCCAACCTTGGGGTGAGCAGTTCTTC,CASSQPWGEQFF
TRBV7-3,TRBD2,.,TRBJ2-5,TGTGCCAGCAGCTTAGTTATAGGACTAGCGGGCCAAGAGACCCAGTACTTC,CASSLVIGLAGQETQYF
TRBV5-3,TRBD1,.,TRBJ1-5,TGTGCCAGAAGCCCAAGGGCCGGGACAGGGACGCGGTGGGGCCTGAATCAGCCCCAGCATTTT,CARSPRAGTGTRWGLNQPQHF
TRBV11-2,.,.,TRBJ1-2,TGTGCCAGCAGCTTAGTATTCCGGGATACCTATGGCTACACCTTC,CASSLVFRDTYGYTF
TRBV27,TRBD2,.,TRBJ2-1,TGTGCCAGCAGTTCCGGACTAGCTTACAATGAGCAGTTCTTC,CASSSGLAYNEQFF
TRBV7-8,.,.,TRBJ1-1,TGTGCCAGCAGCCCACTTTGGAACCCGAACACTGAAGCTTTCTTT,CASSPLWNPNTEAFF
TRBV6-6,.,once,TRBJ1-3,TGTGCCAGCAGGGAACAGGGTTCTGGAAACACCATATATTTT,CASREQGSGNTIYF
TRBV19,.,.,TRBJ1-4,TGTGCCAGTAGTATGCGGATACAAAATGAAAAACTGTTTTTT,CASSMRIQNEKLFF
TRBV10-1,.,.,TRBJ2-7,TGCGCCAGCAGTTTCTCCCCTCAGGACTCCTACGAGCAGTACTTC,CASSFSPQDSYEQYF
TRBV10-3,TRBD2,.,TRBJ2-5,TGTGCCATCAGTGGTCGGGCGGGAGGGTACCAAGAGACCCAGTACTTC,CAISGRAGGYQETQYF
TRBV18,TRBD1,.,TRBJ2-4,TGTGCCAGCTCACCACAGGGACAGGGCAGTCAGTACTTC,CASSPQGQGSQYF
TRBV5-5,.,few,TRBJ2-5,TGTGCCAGCAGCTCGGGTATTTCGGAGACCCAGTACTTC,CASSSGISETQYF
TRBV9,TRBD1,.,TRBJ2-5,TGTGCCAGCAGCCCTAGACAGGGTCAGGAGACCCAGTACTTC,CASSPRQGQETQYF
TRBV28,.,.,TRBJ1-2,TGTGCCAGCAGTTTATGGCTCGGGGAAGGCTACACCTTC,CASSLWLGEGYTF
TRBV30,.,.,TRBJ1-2,TGTGCCTGGAGTAAGTTTAACTATGGCTACACCTTC,CAWSKFNYGYTF
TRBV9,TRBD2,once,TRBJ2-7,TGTGCCAGCAGCCCCAGCGGGATATCCTACGAGCAGTACTTC,CASSPSGISYEQYF
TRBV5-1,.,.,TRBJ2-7,TGCGCCAGCAGCTCTGACAGATACGAGCAGTACTTC,CASSSDRYEQYF
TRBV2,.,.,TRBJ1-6,TGTGCCAGCAACCCACAGGAGCTCTATAATTCACCCCTCCACTTT,CASNPQELYNSPLHF
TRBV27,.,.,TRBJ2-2,TGTGCCAGCAGTTTATTCGATTCGAACACCGGGGAGCTGTTTTTT,CASSLFDSNTGELFF
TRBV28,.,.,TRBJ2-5,TGTGCCAGCCGCTGGGAGACCCAGTACTTC,CASRWETQYF
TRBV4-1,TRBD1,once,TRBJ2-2,TGCGCCACCCGGGACAGGGTCGGCGGGGAGCTGTTTTTT,CATRDRVGGELFF